Listed here are 30 T cell receptor beta chains from one sample, sequenced in a study of STAT3 mutations in large granular lymphocyte leukemia. These receptors have no known antigen. Points from the study as a whole: Every T-LGLL patient had at least one immunodominant TCRbeta clonotype.

Clones were read by immunoSEQ multiplex PCR, and TCRdb kept only the in-frame ones, dropping some. The sample lists about 42,000 clones; about three quarters were seen once. What was sequenced was PBMCs. These receptors were taken from a human donor with T large granular lymphocyte leukemia. Some clones in this sample may be carry-over from other donors' samples.

The genes are TRBV5-1 and TRBJ1-6, with TRBD1 matching 8 bases. V gave up 0 bases and J gave up 6 bases; unmatched junction bases: 2. The CDR3 spans 15 residues. CDR1 is SGHRS and CDR2 is YFSETQ in the germline V gene. The CDR3 spells CASSLDRGINSPLHF. As DNA, the CDR3 is TGCGCCAGCAGCTTGGACAGGGGGATTAATTCACCCCTCCACTTT.

V and J are TRBV7-9 and TRBJ1-4; 7 bases are shared with TRBD1. Losses at the gene ends were 5 bases for V and 7 bases for J; bases not matched to a gene: 16. CDR3 length: 17 amino acids. Germline CDR1 reads SEHNR; CDR2 reads FQNEAQ (reference sequence). The CDR3 region is CASSPPTGRRIGEKLFF. In DNA, the CDR3 is TGTGCCAGCAGCCCACCGACAGGGAGAAGGATCGGTGAAAAACTGTTTTTT.

The chain links TRBV6-1 to TRBJ1-5; TRBD1 is a possible D gene (5 bases). V dropped 5 bases and J dropped 6 bases, with 14 bases sitting between them. The germline V gene has CDR1 MNHNS and CDR2 SASEGT. The length of the CDR3 is 14 residues. The CDR3 is CASSPGTSVQPQHF. The CDR3 coding sequence is TGTGCCAGCAGTCCCGGGACGTCGGTTCAGCCCCAGCATTTT.

This clone was counted between two and nine times. The V gene is TRBV9, the J gene TRBJ1-5, with D uncertain. Trimming shortened V by 8 bases and J by 10 bases, and 13 bases separated the two germline ends. Germline-derived CDR1 and CDR2 are SGDLS and YYNGEE. The CDR3 runs to 11 residues. The CDR3 loop reads CARMHHGPQHF. DNA for the CDR3: TGTGCCAGAATGCATCATGGCCCCCAGCATTTT. The full variable domain, completed using reference TRBV9 and TRBJ1-5, is DSGVTQTPKHLITATGQRVTLRCSPRSGDLSVYWYQQSLDQGLQFLIQYYNGEERAKGNILERFSAQQFPDLHSELNLSSLELGDSALYFCARMHHGPQHFGDGTRLSIL.

The chain uses TRBV7-9 and TRBJ1-6; 9 bases are a match to TRBD1. Germline trimming cut 4 bases from V and 8 bases from J; bases unmatched to any gene: 6. Germline V CDR1 and CDR2: SEHNR, FQNEAQ (reference sequence). The CDR3 has 15 amino acids. The DNA for the CDR3 is TGTGCCAGCAGCTCCGGGACAGGGTGGGATTCACCCCTCCACTTT. Translating it yields CASSSGTGWDSPLHF.

In this sample, this clone turned up a few times. In DNA form, the CDR3 reads TGTGCCAGCAGCTTGGACCCGGGTGGGGGCTACACCTTC. Translation: CASSLDPGGGYTF. The chain uses TRBV5-5 and TRBJ1-2, with D hard to call. The CDR3 sequence is 13 residues long. Germline CDR1 reads SGHKS; CDR2 reads YYEKEE (reference sequence). Deletions cut 0 bases from V and 8 bases from J, with 11 bases between.

This chain links TRBV5-4 with TRBJ1-5; a possible D gene is TRBD1 (6 bases). CDR1 and CDR2 (germline): SGHNT, YYREEE (reference sequence). The CDR3 has 12 residues. Trimming shortened V by 10 bases and J by 8 bases, and 16 bases separated the two germline ends. The DNA for the CDR3 is TGTGCCGGACAGACTAGGGGAAAGCCCCAGCATTTT. This translates into CAGQTRGKPQHF.

The chain has TRBV11-2 and TRBJ1-1, with TRBD1 identical over 9 bases. CDR3 length: 18 amino acids. The trim removed 1 base at V and 1 base at J, leaving 10 bases unmatched. The germline CDR1 and CDR2 sequences are SGHAT and FQNNGV. CDR3 in amino acids: CASSLASLRQGENTEAFF. The CDR3 DNA reads as TGTGCCAGCAGCTTAGCCTCCCTTAGACAGGGGGAGAACACTGAAGCTTTCTTT.

V and J are TRBV4-3 and TRBJ2-2; TRBD2 might be the D (5 bases). The germline V and J ends were trimmed by 0 bases and 7 bases, with 21 bases remaining between them. CDR1 and CDR2 (germline): LGHNA, YSLEER. The CDR3 length is 18 residues. CDR3 in amino acids: CASSQDAPGPEGGGELFF. CDR3 in DNA: TGCGCCAGCAGCCAAGACGCCCCCGGGCCAGAGGGCGGCGGGGAGCTGTTTTTT.

The rearrangement links TRBV7-2 to TRBJ2-5; TRBD1 matches 9 bases. The J segment lost 3 bases and the V segment lost 8 bases, leaving 7 bases of the junction unmatched. Germline assignment: CDR1 SGHTA and CDR2 FQGNSA. This CDR3 spans 14 amino acids. Here the CDR3 reads CASAYRTGEETQYF. DNA for the CDR3: TGTGCCAGCGCCTATAGGACAGGGGAAGAGACCCAGTACTTC.

This chain links TRBV9 with TRBJ2-3; 10 nucleotides line up with TRBD2. The germline CDR1 and CDR2 sequences are SGDLS and YYNGEE. V shed 0 bases and J 6 bases; nucleotides not matched to a gene: 4. The CDR3 length is 15 residues. DNA of the CDR3: TGTGCCAGCAGCGTAGACCCTAGCGGGGGTGATACGCAGTATTTT. Translation: CASSVDPSGGDTQYF.

This chain uses TRBV10-3 with TRBJ2-3; a possible D gene is TRBD1 (6 bases). Germline CDR1 is ENHRY and CDR2 is SYGVKD. V dropped 10 bases and J dropped 0 bases, with 17 bases sitting between them. The CDR3 contains 15 residues. CDR3 region: CATSPEGVSTDTQYF. CDR3 nucleotide sequence: TGTGCCACCAGCCCAGAGGGGGTGAGCACAGATACGCAGTATTTT.

This chain joins TRBV11-2 and TRBJ1-1; D perhaps matches TRBD1 (6 bases). The V gene's germline CDR1 is SGHAT and CDR2 FQNNGV. The CDR3 length is 14 residues. V was shortened by 3 bases and J by 2 bases, with 10 bases between the two germline ends. The DNA for the CDR3 is TGTGCCAGCAGCTTCTCACAGGGAAACACTGAAGCTTTCTTT. Amino acid sequence: CASSFSQGNTEAFF.

J is TRBJ2-4 and V is TRBV14; 10 positions agree with TRBD2. The V and J ends lost 4 bases and 1 base, in that order; junction bases with no gene match: 4. This CDR3 has 16 amino acids. In germline, CDR1 is SGHDN, CDR2 FVKESK. The CDR3 DNA follows: TGTGCCAGCAGCCTGACTAGCGGGCGTGCCAAAAACATTCAGTACTTC. It yields the protein CASSLTSGRAKNIQYF.

This clone was seen only once. The chain recombines TRBV7-8 with TRBJ1-6; no clear D. This CDR3 is 14 amino acids long. Per the germline V gene, CDR1 is SGHVS and CDR2 is FQNEAQ. The V end lost 8 bases, the J end lost 11 bases, and 19 bases lay between the germline ends. The CDR3 nucleotides read TGTGCCAGCGGCGCCCAGGAGTTTATTACACCCCTCCACTTT. Its translation is CASGAQEFITPLHF.

The V gene is TRBV11-2, the J gene TRBJ2-7, with D perhaps matching TRBD1 (5 bases). Trimming took 1 base from V and 1 from J, leaving 11 bases between them. CDR1 is SGHAT and CDR2 is FQNNGV in the germline V gene. This CDR3 is built from 15 residues. The CDR3 DNA follows: TGTGCCAGCAGCTTAGGGGGCCCCCCTTCCTACGAGCAGTACGTC. This encodes CASSLGGPPSYEQYV.

The V and J genes are TRBV27 and TRBJ2-6, with D unresolved. The CDR3 extends over 14 amino acids. From germline, CDR1 is MNHEY and CDR2 SMNVEV (reference sequence). Trimming left V 9 bases short and J 0 bases short, with 9 bases between. The CDR3 protein is CASRASSGANVLTF. The CDR3 region has the DNA TGTGCCAGTAGGGCCAGCTCTGGGGCCAACGTCCTGACTTTC. The whole variable domain, filled in from reference TRBV27 and TRBJ2-6, reads EAQVTQNPRYLITVTGKKLTVTCSQNMNHEYMSWYRQDPGLGLRQIYYSMNVEVTDKGDVPEGYKVSRKEKRNFPLILESPSPNQTSLYFCASRASSGANVLTFGAGSRLTVL.

This chain joins TRBV6-5 and TRBJ2-7; possibly TRBD1 for D (6 bases). CDR1 and CDR2 from the germline V gene are MNHEY and SVGAGI. The CDR3 totals 13 residues. Trimming took 3 bases from V and 2 from J, leaving 8 bases between them. The CDR3 is CASSYGDTYEQYV. The DNA for the CDR3 is TGTGCCAGCAGTTATGGGGACACCTACGAGCAGTACGTC.

The chain links TRBV2 to TRBJ2-1; no firm D call. This CDR3 comprises 13 residues. Germline assignment: CDR1 SNHLY and CDR2 FYNNEI. Trimming pared 6 bases from V and 9 bases from J, leaving 15 bases between. The CDR3 reads CASRSTSVGEQFF. As DNA, the CDR3 is TGTGCCAGCAGGTCCACCTCGGTCGGTGAGCAGTTCTTC.

This clone showed up just once. The chain joins TRBV10-1 to TRBJ2-2; D is tentatively TRBD1 or TRBD2 (6 bases each). Germline CDR1 WNHNN, CDR2 SYGVQD (reference sequence). Trimming left V 5 bases short and J 7 bases short, with 11 bases between. The CDR3 loop spans 13 amino acids. DNA for the CDR3: TGCGCCAGCAGTCCGGGGGCCGGCGGGGAGCTGTTTTTT. Its protein product is CASSPGAGGELFF.

The chain carries TRBV28 and TRBJ1-5; possible D gene TRBD1, 6 bases. The germline V and J ends were trimmed by 4 bases and 1 base, with 14 bases remaining between them. This CDR3 is 16 amino acids long. Germline-derived CDR1 and CDR2 are MDHEN and SYDVKM. CDR3 in amino acids: CASSYRGAESNQPQHF. CDR3 coding DNA: TGTGCCAGCAGTTACCGGGGGGCTGAGAGCAATCAGCCCCAGCATTTT. The full variable domain, completed using reference TRBV28 and TRBJ1-5, is DVKVTQSSRYLVKRTGEKVFLECVQDMDHENMFWYRQDPGLGLRLIYFSYDVKMKEKGDIPEGYSVSREKKERFSLILESASTNQTSMYLCASSYRGAESNQPQHFGDGTRLSIL.

The V gene is TRBV7-9, the J gene TRBJ2-7; perhaps TRBD1 as D (5 bases). CDR1 and CDR2 (germline): SEHNR, FQNEAQ (reference sequence). V lost 6 bases to trimming and J lost 4 bases, with 10 bases between them. The CDR3 totals 12 residues. This CDR3 reads CASRHDSYEQYF. The DNA of the CDR3 is TGTGCCAGCAGACACGACAGTTACGAGCAGTACTTC.

V usage is TRBV7-9 and J usage is TRBJ2-5; 8 bases fit TRBD1. The CDR3 sequence is 14 residues long. V was clipped by 2 bases and J by 5 bases; unmatched bases: 4. CDR1 SEHNR and CDR2 FQNEAQ come from the germline V gene (reference sequence). The CDR3 here is CASSLTTGVETQYF. The CDR3 nucleotides read TGTGCCAGCAGCTTAACGACAGGGGTGGAGACCCAGTACTTC. Combining the CDR3 with reference TRBV7-9 and TRBJ2-5 gives the whole variable domain DTGVSQNPRHKITKRGQNVTFRCDPISEHNRLYWYRQTLGQGPEFLTYFQNEAQLEKSRLLSDRFSAERPKGSFSTLEIQRTEQGDSAMYLCASSLTTGVETQYFGPGTRLLVL.

CDR3 region: CASSEPFSYEQYV. Here the CDR3 DNA reads TGTGCCAGCAGTGAGCCTTTTAGCTACGAGCAGTACGTC. The chain links TRBV2 to TRBJ2-7; no reliable D call. Germline V gene lookup returns CDR1 SNHLY and CDR2 FYNNEI. The CDR3 is 13 amino acids. Trimming pared 3 bases from V and 3 bases from J, leaving 9 bases between.

The chain recombines TRBV27 with TRBJ1-1; the D gene is possibly TRBD1 (5 bases). V dropped 5 bases and J dropped 4 bases, with 17 bases sitting between them. The germline CDR1 and CDR2 sequences are MNHEY and SMNVEV (reference sequence). The CDR3 totals 15 residues. In nucleotides, the CDR3 is TGTGCCAGCAGTCATCGCCCACCGGGGGTCACTGAAGCTTTCTTT. Translating gives CASSHRPPGVTEAFF.

CDR3 coding DNA: TGTGCCAGCAGTTTACGAGTTAGCAATCAGCCCCAGCATTTT. Amino acid sequence: CASSLRVSNQPQHF. This chain uses TRBV28 with TRBJ1-5; D uncertain. Trimming took off 2 bases at V and 0 bases at J, with 5 bases between the two ends. This CDR3 region has 14 residues. Germline loops: CDR1 MDHEN, CDR2 SYDVKM. The variable domain in full, completed from reference TRBV28 and TRBJ1-5, reads DVKVTQSSRYLVKRTGEKVFLECVQDMDHENMFWYRQDPGLGLRLIYFSYDVKMKEKGDIPEGYSVSREKKERFSLILESASTNQTSMYLCASSLRVSNQPQHFGDGTRLSIL.

This clone was detected only a few times. The chain has TRBV10-1 and TRBJ2-5; possibly TRBD1 or TRBD2 for D (6 bases each). Trimming removed 5 bases from V and 3 bases from J, with 13 bases in between. Germline V lookup: CDR1 WNHNN, CDR2 SYGVQD (reference sequence). This CDR3 comprises 14 residues. The CDR3 DNA is TGCGCCAGCAGTCGAGGGGGGCCTGAAGAGACCCAGTACTTC. Translated: CASSRGGPEETQYF.

This rearrangement joins TRBV18 to TRBJ1-1; possibly TRBD1 for D (6 bases). The CDR3 loop spans 14 amino acids. Germline CDR1 is KGHSH and CDR2 is LQKENI. V shed 8 bases and J shed 5 bases, with 18 bases lying between them. The CDR3 reads CASSPTGSPTEAFF. CDR3 in DNA: TGTGCCAGCAGCCCGACAGGTTCTCCTACTGAAGCTTTCTTT.

The rearrangement joins TRBV30 to TRBJ1-5; D unclear. This CDR3 contains 15 residues. Trimming left V 0 bases short and J 0 bases short, with 9 bases between. Germline CDR1 is GTSNPN and CDR2 is SVGIG (reference sequence). CDR3 sequence reads: CAWSVRGNSNQPQHF. The DNA for the CDR3 is TGTGCCTGGAGTGTACGGGGAAATAGCAATCAGCCCCAGCATTTT.

V and J are TRBV7-9 and TRBJ1-4; D not certain. The ends were cut back, 6 bases at V and 4 bases at J, with 6 bases in the middle. CDR1 and CDR2 from the germline V gene are SEHNR and FQNEAQ (reference sequence). This CDR3 comprises 12 residues. CDR3 sequence (DNA): TGTGCCAGCAGTATCAATAATGAAAAACTGTTTTTT. Amino acids: CASSINNEKLFF.